The rows below give T cell receptor beta chains drawn from one sample of a study of cytomegalovirus exposure and HLA in healthy donors. Method: immunoSEQ multiplex PCR; TCRdb's copy keeps in-frame clones and lacks some. The repertoire has 160,000 or so clones, around 79% of them found once; the top ten carry 3.5% to 5%. The sequenced sample consisted of PBMCs. Receptors originate from a man aged 35-49 years in good health and CMV-seronegative. Each CDR3 is given with its conserved first and last residue. D genes are given only for firm matches. A clone size is listed for some rows: how often the clone was seen (once, few, many), or a class if it is expanded.

d_call: -; clone_size: few; v_call: TRBV18; j_call: TRBJ2-3; cdr3_nt: TGTGCCAGCTCACCACCTGGGGACATCACAGATACGCAGTATTTT; cdr3_aa: CASSPPGDITDTQYF
d_call: TRBD2; clone_size: -; v_call: TRBV2; j_call: TRBJ2-7; cdr3_nt: TGTGTCAGCAGGGAGACTAGCGGGGATTACTACGAGCAGTACTTC; cdr3_aa: CVSRETSGDYYEQYF
d_call: TRBD1; clone_size: few; v_call: TRBV18; j_call: TRBJ2-7; cdr3_nt: TGTGCCAGCTCCCCCGGGACAGGTCACGAGCAGTACTTC; cdr3_aa: CASSPGTGHEQYF
d_call: TRBD1; clone_size: -; v_call: TRBV7-2; j_call: TRBJ1-2; cdr3_nt: TGTGCCAGCAGCTACCCGGGACAGGGGGCTGGCGGCTACACCTTC; cdr3_aa: CASSYPGQGAGGYTF
d_call: TRBD1; clone_size: -; v_call: TRBV5-1; j_call: TRBJ2-7; cdr3_nt: TGCGCCAGCAGCAAAGGACAGGTCAACGAGCAGTACTTC; cdr3_aa: CASSKGQVNEQYF
d_call: -; clone_size: -; v_call: TRBV7-9; j_call: TRBJ2-7; cdr3_nt: TGTTCCAGCAGCCGTGTTTACGAGCAGTACTTC; cdr3_aa: CSSSRVYEQYF
d_call: -; clone_size: -; v_call: TRBV6-5; j_call: TRBJ1-3; cdr3_nt: TGTGCCAGCAGCTCCCCCGGTGTGAGAAACACCATATATTTT; cdr3_aa: CASSSPGVRNTIYF
d_call: -; clone_size: -; v_call: TRBV6-1; j_call: TRBJ1-5; cdr3_nt: TGTGCCAGCTCGGGGGAGGGCAATCAGCCCCAGCATTTT; cdr3_aa: CASSGEGNQPQHF
d_call: -; clone_size: -; v_call: TRBV30; j_call: TRBJ2-2; cdr3_nt: TGTGCCTGGAGGGGGACACCCCTCACCGGGGAGCTGTTTTTT; cdr3_aa: CAWRGTPLTGELFF
d_call: -; clone_size: -; v_call: TRBV2; j_call: TRBJ2-7; cdr3_nt: TGTGCCAGCAGGGCCGGGACACTTTACGAGCAGTACTTC; cdr3_aa: CASRAGTLYEQYF
d_call: TRBD1; clone_size: -; v_call: TRBV9; j_call: TRBJ2-5; cdr3_nt: TGTGCCAGCAGCGTAGGGCAGACAGGGGGCGGTGAGACCCAGTACTTC; cdr3_aa: CASSVGQTGGGETQYF
d_call: TRBD2; clone_size: -; v_call: TRBV5-1; j_call: TRBJ2-3; cdr3_nt: TGCGCCAGCAGCCTAGGACTAGCGACAGATACGCAGTATTTT; cdr3_aa: CASSLGLATDTQYF
d_call: TRBD1; clone_size: -; v_call: TRBV7-2; j_call: TRBJ1-2; cdr3_nt: TGTGCCAGCAGCCCCCGGGACAGGATACCTGAGAGCTACACCTTC; cdr3_aa: CASSPRDRIPESYTF
d_call: -; clone_size: once; v_call: TRBV10-1; j_call: TRBJ1-5; cdr3_nt: TGCGCCAGCAGTGCGGGCAGGGAACAGCCCCAGCATTTT; cdr3_aa: CASSAGREQPQHF
d_call: -; clone_size: -; v_call: TRBV25-1; j_call: TRBJ2-5; cdr3_nt: TGTGCCAGCAGTGGAAGGGACTTACAAGAGACCCAGTACTTC; cdr3_aa: CASSGRDLQETQYF
d_call: -; clone_size: -; v_call: TRBV6-6; j_call: TRBJ1-1; cdr3_nt: TGTGCCAGCAGTTATAGCGGGGGCGGTACTGAAGCTTTCTTT; cdr3_aa: CASSYSGGGTEAFF
d_call: TRBD1; clone_size: -; v_call: TRBV7-9; j_call: TRBJ1-5; cdr3_nt: TGTGCCAGCAGCGCCCAACAGGGGCCCCAGCCCCAGCATTTT; cdr3_aa: CASSAQQGPQPQHF
d_call: TRBD2; clone_size: once; v_call: TRBV10-3; j_call: TRBJ2-7; cdr3_nt: TGTGCCATCACGGGGGGAGCCTACGAGCAGTACTTC; cdr3_aa: CAITGGAYEQYF